This TCR beta chain was recorded in a study of OX40 agonist ivuxolimab in advanced cancers. In the study overall: Patients enrolled in dose escalation were diagnosed with hepatocellular carcinoma, melanoma, renal cell or head and neck cancer.

The study, taken as a whole, reports: More expanded clones were found, on average, in CD8+ than in CD4+ T cells.

This clone was picked up a small number of times. Its target is unknown. Using immunoSEQ multiplex PCR, the repertoire was profiled, and TCRdb retains in-frame clones only, with some absent. The sample contains approximately 84,000 clones, 80% to 90% of which appear only once. CDR1 LNHDA and CDR2 SQIVND come from the germline V gene (reference sequence). Trimming left V 3 bases short and J 4 bases short, with 12 bases between. This CDR3 spans 15 amino acids. The clonotype comes from an adult with an advanced solid tumor such as melanoma, head and neck, liver or kidney cancer. Material: CD4+ or CD8+ T cells sorted from blood, obtained in a trial of the OX40 agonist ivuxolimab. This sequence joins TRBV19 and TRBJ1-4; no clear D gene. CDR3 region: CASSIVTDYNEKLFF. In DNA, the CDR3 is TGTGCCAGTAGTATTGTGACGGACTATAATGAAAAACTGTTTTTT.